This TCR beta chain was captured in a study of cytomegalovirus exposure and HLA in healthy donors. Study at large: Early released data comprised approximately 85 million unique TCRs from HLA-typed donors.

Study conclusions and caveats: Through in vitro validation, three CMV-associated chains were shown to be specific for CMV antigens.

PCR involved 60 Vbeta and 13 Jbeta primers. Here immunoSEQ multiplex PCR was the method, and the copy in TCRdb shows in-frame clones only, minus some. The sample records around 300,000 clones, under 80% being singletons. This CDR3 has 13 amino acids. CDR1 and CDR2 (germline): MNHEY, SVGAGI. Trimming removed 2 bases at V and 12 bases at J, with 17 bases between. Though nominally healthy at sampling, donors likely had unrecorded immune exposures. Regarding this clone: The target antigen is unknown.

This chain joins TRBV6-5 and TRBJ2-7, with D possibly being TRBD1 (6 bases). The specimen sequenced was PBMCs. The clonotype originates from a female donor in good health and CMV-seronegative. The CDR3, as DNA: TGTGCCAGCAGTTACAGCCCCGGGACAAGTTTGTACTTC. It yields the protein CASSYSPGTSLYF.